The 30 T cell receptor beta chains below all came from one sample that was sequenced in a study of tumor and adjacent non-tumor tissue in lung cancer. No cell sorting was done before RNA was extracted from the tissue. A modified ARM-PCR protocol with three rounds of nested PCR amplified TCRbeta. Using its own MiXCR run on the multiplex PCR reads, TCRdb lists one record per CDR3 protein. The repertoire holds approximately 70,000 distinct CDR3 sequences, around 73% seen once, with roughly 27% in the top ten. The specimen was lung tumor tissue. Every receptor here comes from a man aged 60 to 69 with non-small cell lung cancer.

This clonotype was observed at least ten times. This chain connects TRBV20-1 to TRBJ1-2; D is perhaps TRBD1 (5 bases). This CDR3 is 15 amino acids long. The V and J ends lost 3 bases and 0 bases respectively, with 14 bases between them. Germline CDR1 reads DFQATT; CDR2 reads SNEGSKA (reference sequence). The CDR3 loop is CSASNRGETNYGYTF. CDR3 DNA: TGCAGTGCTAGCAATAGGGGCGAAACTAACTATGGCTACACCTTC.

A word on this clonotype: An end of the junction differs from the germline gene, which may be a read error. The chain is built from TRBV12-3 or TRBV12-4 and TRBJ2-1, with 8 positions matching TRBD2. CDR3 size: 18 residues. The CDR3 region has the DNA TGTGCCAGCAGTTTGAGAACTAGCGGTCGGAGTTACGGCAATGATCAGTTCTTC. Its protein product is CASSLRTSGRSYGNDQFF.

About this clonotype itself: The junction departs from germline at one end; a sequencing error may be responsible. The chain links TRBV12-3 or TRBV12-4 to TRBJ2-7, with D tentatively TRBD2 (5 bases). The CDR3 is 14 residues long. CDR3 loop: CASSFLGSSYEEYF. CDR3 nucleotide sequence: TGTGCTAGCAGTTTTCTTGGGAGCTCCTACGAGGAGTACTTC.

Turning to this clonotype: The junction does not match germline at one end; this may be a read error. The chain is built from TRBV6-5 and TRBJ1-2, with D hard to call. The CDR3 consists of 14 residues. CDR1 and CDR2 (germline): MNHEY, SVGAGI. CDR3 sequence reads: CVSRPDKPNYGYTF. The CDR3 bases are TGTGTCAGCCGGCCCGACAAGCCTAACTATGGCTACACCTTC.

Of note for this clonotype: In this CDR3 the conserved last residue, phenylalanine or tryptophan, is missing, so a read error is likely. V usage is TRBV6-5 and J usage is TRBJ2-2; D possibly matches TRBD1 or TRBD2 (5 bases each). Germline V gives CDR1 MNHEY, CDR2 SVGAGI. This CDR3 spans 13 amino acids. DNA of the CDR3: TGTGTCAGCAGTCGGGGCGAAGCGGGGGAGCTGTTTTTA. Translation gives CVSSRGEAGELFL.

As concerns this clonotype: Its ends do not fully match the called genes, so a read error is possible. The chain carries TRBV12-3 or TRBV12-4 and TRBJ2-2, with 7 bases matching TRBD1. The CDR3 is 13 amino acids. CDR3 sequence: CASRGTDPGDLFF. The CDR3 nucleotides are TGTGCCAGCAGGGGGACAGATCCCGGGGACCTGTTTTTT.

Worth noting for this clonotype: The junction and the germline gene differ at one end; a read error may be behind it. V gene TRBV6-2 or TRBV6-3 combines with J gene TRBJ2-5; D gene uncertain. The CDR3 sequence is 13 residues long. The germline CDR1 and CDR2 sequences are MNHEY and SVGEGT. The CDR3 DNA reads TGTGCCAGCATCTCACCGCGAGGAGAGACCCAGTATTTC. It specifies CASISPRGETQYF.

In its sample, this clonotype was seen many times. This clone may be a read error of a much larger clone one base away. The CDR3 sequence: CSVRPQGSSNQPQHF. The DNA for the CDR3 is TGCAGTGTTCGGCCCCAGGGTTCGAGCAATCAGCCCCAGCATTTT. V gene TRBV20-1 combines with J gene TRBJ1-5; D perhaps matches TRBD1 (5 bases). V gave up 7 bases and J gave up 1 base, with 17 bases separating them. Germline loops: CDR1 DFQATT, CDR2 SNEGSKA (reference sequence). This CDR3 contains 15 residues.

Worth noting for this clonotype: This is likely a read error, given that the CDR3 carries no conserved phenylalanine or tryptophan at its end. The genes are TRBV6-2 or TRBV6-3 and TRBJ2-1, with 7 bases that match TRBD1. CDR1 and CDR2 from the germline V gene are MNHEY and SVGEGT. This CDR3 has 14 amino acids. CDR3 region: CTSSRQGSYNEQFL. DNA of the CDR3: TGTACCAGCAGTCGACAGGGTTCCTACAATGAGCAGTTCCTC.

Note on this clonotype: A much bigger clone sits one base away, suggesting this may be a read error. The chain carries TRBV14 and TRBJ2-2; D is unclear. In germline, CDR1 is SGHDN, CDR2 FVKESK. The CDR3 loop spans 12 amino acids. This CDR3 is CVSSQTTGELFF. The CDR3 nucleotides read TGTGTCAGCAGCCAGACTACCGGGGAGCTGTTTTTT.

V gene TRBV11-3 combines with J gene TRBJ2-3; tentatively, D is TRBD2 (5 bases). The CDR3 has 16 amino acids. Trimming removed 10 bases at V and 3 bases at J, with 23 bases between. The germline V gene has CDR1 SGHNT and CDR2 YENEEA. CDR3 coding DNA: TGTGCCAACTGCTCCGGGCTAGCAGATAGTACAGATACGCAGTATTTT. Its translation is CANCSGLADSTDTQYF.

A word on this clonotype: This may be a read error, as it is one base from a much larger clone. The chain joins TRBV5-1 to TRBJ1-2, with 8 bases aligning to TRBD1. V dropped 7 bases and J dropped 2; count of bases not matched to a gene: 10. Per the germline V gene, CDR1 is SGHRS and CDR2 is YFSETQ. This CDR3 is built from 15 residues. CDR3 coding DNA: TGCGCCAGCGGCGGGGGACAGGCAATCAACTATGGCTACACCTTC. Translation gives CASGGGQAINYGYTF. The full variable domain, its missing parts supplied by reference TRBV5-1 and TRBJ1-2, is KAGVTQTPRYLIKTRGQQVTLSCSPISGHRSVSWYQQTPGQGLQFLFEYFSETQRNKGNFPGRFSGRQFSNSRSEMNVSTLELGDSALYLCASGGGQAINYGYTFGSGTRLTVV.

This clonotype was detected ten times or more. This rearrangement joins TRBV6-6 to TRBJ2-7, with 7 positions matching TRBD1. CDR3 length equals 12 residues. Germline V lookup: CDR1 MNHNY, CDR2 SVGAGI (reference sequence). V was pared by 7 bases and J by 2 bases, with 2 bases of the junction left unmatched. DNA for the CDR3: TGTGCCAGCACCGGACAGGCCTACGAGCAGTACTTC. Amino acids: CASTGQAYEQYF.

This sequence joins TRBV12-3 or TRBV12-4 and TRBJ2-7; TRBD2 matches 13 bases. J gave up 7 bases and V 7 bases, and 16 bases lay outside the gene matches. The CDR3 spans 17 residues. CDR3: CASNLTSGRAFAHEQYF. The CDR3 DNA is TGTGCCAGCAATCTTACTAGCGGGAGGGCCTTTGCCCATGAGCAGTACTTC.

The V and J genes are TRBV29-1 and TRBJ1-5; D gene unclear. Germline-derived CDR1 and CDR2 are SQVTM and ANQGSEA. The CDR3 extends over 10 amino acids. Trimming took off 8 bases at V and 13 bases at J, with 15 bases between the two ends. CDR3 region: CSPFDQPQHF. The CDR3, as DNA: TGCAGCCCCTTCGATCAACCTCAGCATTTT.

Remarks on this clonotype: The junction does not match germline at one end; this may be a read error. The rearrangement links TRBV20-1 to TRBJ2-2; 11 nucleotides line up with TRBD2. In germline, CDR1 is DFQATT, CDR2 SNEGSKA (reference sequence). CDR3 length equals 16 residues. CDR3 residues: CSDTLAGGPETGELFF. CDR3 nucleotide sequence: TGCAGTGATACTTTAGCGGGAGGGCCTGAGACCGGGGAACTGTTTTTT.

V gene TRBV6-6 combines with J gene TRBJ2-7; unclear D gene. Trimming shortened V by 4 bases and J by 1 base, and 14 bases separated the two germline ends. CDR1 is MNHNY and CDR2 is SVGAGI in the germline V gene (reference sequence). CDR3 size: 15 residues. Written as DNA, the CDR3 is TGTGCCAGCAGTTCCGTGAGTTTCAAGTCCTACGAGCAGTACTTC. This encodes CASSSVSFKSYEQYF.

As concerns this clonotype: A read error may produce the germline difference seen at one junction end. The chain combines TRBV20-1 with TRBJ1-4; no clear D. The length of the CDR3 is 13 residues. Germline V gives CDR1 DFQATT, CDR2 SNEGSKA (reference sequence). The CDR3 nucleotides are TGCAGTGCTAGAGAGCTGGTACGTGAAAAACTGCTTTTT. Translation: CSARELVREKLLF.

To note about this clonotype: At one end the junction does not follow the germline gene, possibly because of a read error. The chain joins TRBV6-5 to TRBJ1-6; no reliable D call. This CDR3 contains 13 residues. The V gene's germline CDR1 is MNHEY and CDR2 SVGAGI. The CDR3 coding sequence is TGTGCCAGCTGTTACTCGTCTAATTCACCCCCCCACTTT. It is translated as CASCYSSNSPPHF.

For this clonotype: One end of the junction does not line up with germline, which may come from a read error. V and J are TRBV20-1 and TRBJ1-2; D uncertain. This CDR3 contains 13 residues. Germline lookup yields CDR1 DFQATT and CDR2 SNEGSKA (reference sequence). CDR3 DNA sequence: TGCAGTGCTAATACCGGGATTGGCTATGGCAACACCTTC. This sequence encodes CSANTGIGYGNTF.

Notes on this clonotype: The junction departs from germline at one end; a sequencing error may be responsible. The V and J genes are TRBV11-1 and TRBJ2-7; 7 bases match TRBD2. CDR3 length equals 14 residues. In germline, CDR1 is SGHAT, CDR2 FQDESV (reference sequence). DNA for the CDR3: TGTGCCAGCAGCTTAATGGGAGGGAACTACGGGCAGTATTTC. This codes for CASSLMGGNYGQYF. Drawing the rest from reference TRBV11-1 and TRBJ2-7, the complete variable domain is EAEVAQSPRYKITEKSQAVAFWCDPISGHATLYWYRQILGQGPELLVQFQDESVVDDSQLPKDRFSAERLKGVDSTLKIQPAELGDSAMYLCASSLMGGNYGQYFGPGTRLTVT.

This clonotype appeared once. The junction departs from germline at one end; a sequencing error may be responsible. The chain has TRBV10-3 and TRBJ2-7, with TRBD1 matching over 7 bases. Germline V gene lookup returns CDR1 ENHRY and CDR2 SYGVKD. The CDR3 is 14 residues long. The CDR3 DNA follows: TGTGACATCAGTCGGGACAGACCTTCCTATGAGCAGTACTTC. It is translated as CDISRDRPSYEQYF.

Concerning this clonotype: Sequence at one end of the junction differs from germline and may be a read error. This chain links TRBV6-5 with TRBJ2-7, with D perhaps given as TRBD1 or TRBD2 (5 bases each). Germline CDR1 MNHEY, CDR2 SVGAGI. This CDR3 is 13 amino acids long. The CDR3 loop reads CTSRTLGFYEQYF. In DNA form, the CDR3 reads TGTACCAGCAGGACACTAGGTTTCTACGAGCAGTACTTC.

On this clonotype: One end of the junction does not line up with germline, which may come from a read error. The chain carries TRBV20-1 and TRBJ2-7; 10 positions agree with TRBD2. The CDR3 spans 14 residues. Per germline, CDR1 DFQATT and CDR2 SNEGSKA (reference sequence). The CDR3 loop is CIASPTSGIYEQYF. The CDR3 DNA sequence: TGCATTGCTAGTCCTACTAGCGGGATCTACGAGCAGTACTTC.

J is TRBJ1-1 and V is TRBV6-5, with D unresolved. V was cut by 10 bases and J by 6 bases, with 24 bases left in between. Germline V gene lookup returns CDR1 MNHEY and CDR2 SVGAGI. CDR3 length: 15 amino acids. This chain's CDR3 is CANSYSSMGGAEAFF. CDR3 coding DNA: TGTGCCAATAGTTACTCCAGCATGGGTGGGGCTGAAGCTTTCTTT.

With regard to this clonotype: The germline gene is not matched at one end of the junction; a read error may be the cause. The V gene is TRBV29-1, the J gene TRBJ2-7; 7 bases agree with TRBD1. Per germline, CDR1 SQVTM and CDR2 ANQGSEA. There are 12 residues in the CDR3. The CDR3 spells CNALDRADEHYF. CDR3 bases: TGCAACGCCCTAGACAGGGCGGACGAGCACTACTTC.

Worth noting for this clonotype: Given a much more abundant clone one base away, this may be a read error. The chain has TRBV29-1 and TRBJ2-3; D may be TRBD1 or TRBD2 (5 bases each). The germline gives CDR1 SQVTM, CDR2 ANQGSEA. The CDR3 has 11 amino acids. This chain's CDR3 is CGGRLTDTQYF. In nucleotides, the CDR3 is TGCGGGGGACGGCTCACAGATACGCAGTATTTT.

The chain joins TRBV20-1 to TRBJ2-7; perhaps TRBD1 as D (6 bases). V lost 5 bases to trimming and J lost 4 bases, with 21 bases between them. The CDR3 has 15 residues. Per the germline V gene, CDR1 is DFQATT and CDR2 is SNEGSKA (reference sequence). Here the CDR3 DNA reads TGCAGTGCTCCCATTAATAGCAGGGGCGGGTACGAGCAGTACTTC. Amino acid sequence: CSAPINSRGGYEQYF.

A word on this clonotype: The junction and the germline gene differ at one end; a read error may be behind it. V and J are TRBV6-5 and TRBJ2-5, with TRBD2 as a possible D gene (5 bases). This CDR3 region has 13 residues. CDR1 is MNHEY and CDR2 is SVGAGI in the germline V gene. CDR3 sequence (DNA): TGTGCCAGCTCCTGTGACGGGATGGAGACCCAGAACTTC. Encoded protein: CASSCDGMETQNF.

Note on this clonotype: Germline and junction disagree at one end, which may indicate a read error. This chain links TRBV29-1 with TRBJ2-1; TRBD2 aligns across 10 bases. This CDR3 region has 14 residues. Germline V CDR1 and CDR2: SQVTM, ANQGSEA. In DNA, the CDR3 is TGCAGCGTTGAGAGGACTAGCGGCTATAATGAGGAGTTCTTC. This codes for CSVERTSGYNEEFF.